Listed below are T cell receptor beta chains from one sample, sequenced in a study of beta chain features in type 1 diabetes. TCRdb's table, derived via immunoSEQ multiplex PCR, lists solely in-frame clones and lacks some. Of roughly 300,000 clones in the sample, around 8.5% are singletons; the top ten hold approximately 1%. Sequencing was done on a sample of central memory CD4+ T cells from blood. The receptors originated from a man younger than 40 with type 1 diabetes. Each CDR3 is given with its conserved first and last residue. Each record gives: D gene, J gene, clone size, V gene, CDR3 protein, CDR3 DNA. D genes are given only for firm matches. Size values are once, few and many counts, or a class for expanded clones, and some rows have none.

d_call: -; j_call: TRBJ2-5; clone_size: -; v_call: TRBV5-1; cdr3_aa: CASSLVAGAETQYF; cdr3_nt: TGCGCCAGCAGCTTGGTTGCAGGGGCAGAGACCCAGTACTTC
d_call: TRBD2; j_call: TRBJ2-5; clone_size: -; v_call: TRBV7-9; cdr3_aa: CASSRPLAGGGETQYF; cdr3_nt: TGTGCCAGCAGCCGACCTCTAGCGGGGGGTGGAGAGACCCAGTACTTC
d_call: -; j_call: TRBJ1-4; clone_size: -; v_call: TRBV5-6; cdr3_aa: CASSPAGSAGEKLFF; cdr3_nt: TGTGCCAGCAGCCCCGCGGGATCCGCTGGAGAAAAACTGTTTTTT
d_call: TRBD1; j_call: TRBJ1-1; clone_size: many; v_call: TRBV5-6; cdr3_aa: CASSGTGGTEAFF; cdr3_nt: TGTGCCAGCAGCGGCACAGGGGGGACTGAAGCTTTCTTT
d_call: -; j_call: TRBJ2-1; clone_size: few; v_call: TRBV30; cdr3_aa: CAWSVQGYEQFF; cdr3_nt: TGTGCCTGGAGTGTACAAGGATATGAGCAGTTCTTC
d_call: TRBD1; j_call: TRBJ1-2; clone_size: few; v_call: TRBV30; cdr3_aa: CAWSAGGRYGYTF; cdr3_nt: TGTGCCTGGAGTGCAGGGGGCCGCTATGGCTACACCTTC
d_call: TRBD1; j_call: TRBJ2-6; clone_size: -; v_call: TRBV2; cdr3_aa: CASSPLDRSYSGANVLTF; cdr3_nt: TGTGCCAGCAGCCCGTTGGACAGGTCCTACTCTGGGGCCAACGTCCTGACTTTC
d_call: TRBD1; j_call: TRBJ2-3; clone_size: -; v_call: TRBV5-4; cdr3_aa: CASSWEGGTGSTDTQYF; cdr3_nt: TGTGCCAGCAGCTGGGAAGGGGGGACAGGGAGCACAGATACGCAGTATTTT
d_call: -; j_call: TRBJ2-3; clone_size: -; v_call: TRBV5-1; cdr3_aa: CASSLEGSADTQYF; cdr3_nt: TGCGCCAGCAGCTTGGAAGGGAGCGCAGATACGCAGTATTTT
d_call: -; j_call: TRBJ2-3; clone_size: many; v_call: TRBV12-5; cdr3_aa: CASGLLDTQYF; cdr3_nt: TGTGCTAGTGGTTTGTTGGATACGCAGTATTTT
d_call: -; j_call: TRBJ2-2; clone_size: few; v_call: TRBV29-1; cdr3_aa: CSTTETGELVF; cdr3_nt: TGCAGCACGACGGAGACCGGGGAGCTGGTTTTT
d_call: -; j_call: TRBJ2-5; clone_size: few; v_call: TRBV7-9; cdr3_aa: CASSLRLATETQYF; cdr3_nt: TGTGCCAGCAGCTTACGCCTAGCGACAGAGACCCAGTACTTC
d_call: TRBD1; j_call: TRBJ2-5; clone_size: once; v_call: TRBV5-8; cdr3_aa: CASSPRTGQETQYF; cdr3_nt: TGTGCCAGCAGCCCTCGGACAGGCCAAGAGACCCAGTACTTC
d_call: -; j_call: TRBJ2-5; clone_size: few; v_call: TRBV27; cdr3_aa: CASSSLAAQETQYF; cdr3_nt: TGTGCCAGCAGCTCGCTTGCGGCCCAAGAGACCCAGTACTTC
d_call: TRBD1; j_call: TRBJ1-1; clone_size: -; v_call: TRBV7-8; cdr3_aa: CASSRDSNTEAFF; cdr3_nt: TGTGCCAGCAGCAGGGACAGTAACACTGAAGCTTTCTTT
d_call: TRBD2; j_call: TRBJ2-5; clone_size: few; v_call: TRBV6-6; cdr3_aa: CASSSQTSGGTETQYF; cdr3_nt: TGTGCCAGCAGTTCTCAGACTAGCGGGGGGACAGAGACCCAGTACTTC
d_call: TRBD2; j_call: TRBJ2-3; clone_size: few; v_call: TRBV7-2; cdr3_aa: CASSSGLAGGLDTQYF; cdr3_nt: TGTGCCAGCAGCTCAGGACTAGCGGGGGGCCTAGATACGCAGTATTTT
d_call: -; j_call: TRBJ2-1; clone_size: -; v_call: TRBV21-1; cdr3_aa: CASSKGKGRSEQFF; cdr3_nt: TGTGCCAGCAGCAAAGGGAAGGGTAGGAGTGAGCAGTTCTTC
d_call: -; j_call: TRBJ1-4; clone_size: -; v_call: TRBV5-6; cdr3_aa: CASSLNLGTGNEKLFF; cdr3_nt: TGTGCCAGCAGCTTGAATTTAGGAACAGGCAATGAAAAACTGTTTTTT
d_call: -; j_call: TRBJ2-1; clone_size: few; v_call: TRBV19; cdr3_aa: CASSPLPGSSYNEQFF; cdr3_nt: TGTGCCAGTAGTCCTCTACCGGGGAGCTCCTACAATGAGCAGTTCTTC
d_call: -; j_call: TRBJ2-5; clone_size: -; v_call: TRBV12-2; cdr3_aa: CASRLGTSQETQYF; cdr3_nt: TGTGCAAGTCGCTTGGGGACTAGCCAAGAGACCCAGTACTTC
d_call: -; j_call: TRBJ2-4; clone_size: -; v_call: TRBV5-4; cdr3_aa: CASSLDRNIQYF; cdr3_nt: TGTGCCAGCAGCTTGGACAGAAACATTCAGTACTTC
d_call: -; j_call: TRBJ1-3; clone_size: few; v_call: TRBV18; cdr3_aa: CASSPQGSSPHTIYF; cdr3_nt: TGTGCCAGCTCACCACAGGGGTCCTCCCCGCACACCATATATTTT
d_call: -; j_call: TRBJ2-1; clone_size: few; v_call: TRBV5-5; cdr3_aa: CASRRGNEQFF; cdr3_nt: TGTGCCAGCAGGAGGGGAAATGAGCAGTTCTTC
d_call: -; j_call: TRBJ2-7; clone_size: few; v_call: TRBV19; cdr3_aa: CASSIAVGYEQYF; cdr3_nt: TGTGCCAGTAGTATAGCGGTCGGGTACGAGCAGTACTTC